The 27 T cell receptor beta chains given below trace back to one sample, sequenced in a study of blood T cell repertoires in COVID-19. Assay: immunoSEQ multiplex PCR; the TCRdb copy retains only in-frame clones and omits some. In the table there are 250,000 to 300,000 clones, more than 70% of which are singletons. Specimen: PBMCs or T cells enriched from blood (not recorded which). The origin of the receptors is a woman aged 60-70 years in a cohort exposed to, infected with or recovered from COVID-19 (not recorded which).

The sample holds a few counts of this clone. CDR3 protein: CAWRERTYTEAFF. The CDR3 DNA reads as TGTGCCTGGAGAGAACGGACTTACACTGAAGCTTTCTTT. The V gene is TRBV30, the J gene TRBJ1-1; no definite D call. CDR3 length equals 13 residues. CDR1 is GTSNPN, CDR2 SVGIG, per germline (reference sequence). Trimming left V 3 bases short and J 3 bases short, with 11 bases between.

The gene calls are TRBV21-1 and TRBJ2-2; the DNA was not compared with TRBD2, the D call given in the table. TRBV21-1 is a listed pseudogene. The CDR3 runs 11 residues. The CDR3 DNA follows: TGTGCCACTACGACTAGCGGGGAGCTGTTTTTT. Its translation: CATTTSGELFF.

The V gene is TRBV30, the J gene TRBJ2-1, with 7 bases aligning to TRBD2. The CDR3 is made up of 15 amino acids. Germline V gene sequence: CDR1 GTSNPN, CDR2 SVGIG (reference sequence). J gave up 5 bases and V 2 bases, and 9 bases lay outside the gene matches. In DNA form, the CDR3 reads TGTGCCTGGAGTAGAGGGGCGGGAGATCACAATGAGCAGTTCTTC. Its translation: CAWSRGAGDHNEQFF.

The V gene is TRBV30, the J gene TRBJ1-5; 7 nucleotides match TRBD1. Germline V gives CDR1 GTSNPN, CDR2 SVGIG (reference sequence). Trimming cost V 0 bases and J 7 bases; bases outside gene matches: 9. This CDR3 region has 15 residues. The CDR3 nucleotides read TGTGCCTGGAGTGTACCGGAGGGGGCCGGGCAGCCCCAGCATTTT. This codes for CAWSVPEGAGQPQHF.

V gene TRBV28 combines with J gene TRBJ2-2; D is possibly TRBD1 (7 bases). Looked up from germline, CDR1 is MDHEN and CDR2 is SYDVKM. The V and J ends lost 5 bases and 5 bases respectively, with 15 bases between them. CDR3 size: 15 residues. In DNA form, the CDR3 reads TGTGCCAGCAGTCTGCCAGGGGGGTTGACCGGGGAGCTGTTTTTT. Protein: CASSLPGGLTGELFF.

V gene TRBV7-2 combines with J gene TRBJ2-5, with D tentatively TRBD2 (6 bases). There are 17 residues in the CDR3. Germline V gives CDR1 SGHTA, CDR2 FQGNSA. V lost 2 bases and J 4 bases, leaving 20 bases between the germline ends. This CDR3 is CASSLPSGLLGGETQYF. The CDR3 nucleotides are TGTGCCAGCAGCTTACCCTCGGGGTTGTTGGGAGGAGAGACCCAGTACTTC.

V and J are TRBV18 and TRBJ1-3; D gene ambiguous. The CDR3 extends over 16 amino acids. Germline V CDR1 and CDR2: KGHSH, LQKENI. V lost 1 base and J 3 bases, leaving 13 bases between the germline ends. The CDR3 protein is CASSPLRGKSGNTIYF. The CDR3 DNA is TGTGCCAGCTCACCACTGCGAGGGAAAAGTGGAAACACCATATATTTT.

This chain joins TRBV3-1 (or the pseudogene TRBV3-2) and TRBJ2-2; D unresolved. CDR3 size: 15 residues. The germline gives CDR1 LGHDT, CDR2 YNNKEL (reference sequence). The V end lost 1 base, the J end lost 5 bases, and 11 bases lay between the germline ends. The CDR3 is CASSQARGSTGELFF. CDR3 DNA: TGTGCCAGCAGCCAAGCTAGAGGTTCGACCGGGGAGCTGTTTTTT.

The chain combines TRBV6-1 with TRBJ2-6; D gene unclear. This CDR3 spans 15 amino acids. Trimming cost V 3 bases and J 4 bases, with 10 bases left between them. Per the germline V gene, CDR1 is MNHNS and CDR2 is SASEGT. The CDR3 DNA sequence: TGTGCCAGCAGTGAGGCCCATTTAGGGGCCAACGTCCTGACTTTC. It translates to CASSEAHLGANVLTF.

The table lists this clone with a count of one. This chain connects TRBV29-1 to TRBJ2-5; TRBD1 might be the D (6 bases). Deletions cut 3 bases from V and 5 bases from J, with 10 bases between. The germline gives CDR1 SQVTM, CDR2 ANQGSEA. The CDR3 is made up of 12 amino acids. CDR3 in DNA: TGCAGCGTTGATAAGGGGGTGGAGACCCAGTACTTC. Its translation is CSVDKGVETQYF.

The J gene is TRBJ2-1, the V gene TRBV19; maybe TRBD2 (6 bases). The CDR3 is 16 amino acids. Germline V gives CDR1 LNHDA, CDR2 SQIVND (reference sequence). V was shortened by 5 bases and J by 0 bases, with 14 bases between the two germline ends. CDR3 nucleotide sequence: TGTGCCAGTAGTGCTCAGCGGGCTAGCTCCTACAATGAGCAGTTCTTC. Translation: CASSAQRASSYNEQFF.

The chain combines TRBV5-1 with TRBJ1-2; D possibly corresponds to TRBD1 (5 bases). Between the trimmed V and J ends, which lost 0 bases and 4 bases, there was a span of 16 bases. CDR3 size: 16 residues. CDR1 and CDR2 from the germline V gene are SGHRS and YFSETQ. The CDR3 protein is CASSLESGGTLYGYTF. The CDR3 bases are TGCGCCAGCAGCTTGGAGTCGGGGGGGACTCTCTATGGCTACACCTTC.

The V gene is TRBV7-9, the J gene TRBJ2-3, with 8 bases lining up with TRBD1. The CDR3 contains 16 residues. After removal of 5 bases from V and 7 bases from J, the junction contained 14 bases not matched to a gene. The germline V gene encodes CDR1 SEHNR and CDR2 FQNEAQ (reference sequence). Written as DNA, the CDR3 is TGTGCCAGCAGCCCCGTCGGACAGGGCGTGCTGAATACGCAGTATTTT. It yields the protein CASSPVGQGVLNTQYF.

In DNA, the CDR3 is TGTGCCAGCATCCGTCCCGGGGACAACCGGTCCCGGGACAGATACCCGAACACCGGGGAGCTGTTTTTT. Translation gives CASIRPGDNRSRDRYPNTGELFF. The rearrangement uses TRBV21-1 and TRBJ2-2; the tabulated D call, TRBD1, remains unverified against the DNA. TRBV21-1 is termed a pseudogene. CDR3 length equals 23 residues.

The rearrangement joins TRBV30 to TRBJ2-1, with 8 bases fitting TRBD2. CDR1 and CDR2 from the germline V gene are GTSNPN and SVGIG (reference sequence). The J segment lost 7 bases and the V segment lost 2 bases, leaving 13 bases of the junction unmatched. The length of the CDR3 is 16 residues. For the CDR3, the DNA is TGTGCCTGGAGTACTCCGGGACTAGGAGGAAGGAATGAGCAGTTCTTC. It specifies CAWSTPGLGGRNEQFF.

This chain joins TRBV5-1 and TRBJ2-7; 10 bases map to TRBD1. This CDR3 is built from 14 residues. The germline V gene has CDR1 SGHRS and CDR2 YFSETQ. Trimming removed 7 bases from V and 3 bases from J; junction bases left unmatched: 7. The CDR3 loop is CASGTGEIDYEQYF. In DNA, the CDR3 is TGCGCCAGCGGGACAGGGGAAATAGACTACGAGCAGTACTTC.

This chain uses TRBV5-1 with TRBJ2-7; TRBD1 matches at 8 bases. Germline V gene sequence: CDR1 SGHRS, CDR2 YFSETQ. The CDR3 runs 12 residues. V shed 7 bases, J shed 4 bases, and the junction held 4 bases outside the gene matches. CDR3 in DNA: TGCGCCAGCTCAGGGGGCGTTTACGAGCAGTACTTC. It translates to CASSGGVYEQYF.

J is TRBJ2-3 and V is TRBV7-3; 14 nucleotides match TRBD2. CDR3 length: 17 residues. The germline gives CDR1 SGHTA, CDR2 FQGTGA. Unmatched junction bases numbered 7, after V lost 4 bases and J lost 4 bases. The CDR3 reads CASSWGLAGAVPDTQYF. In nucleotides, the CDR3 is TGTGCCAGCAGCTGGGGACTAGCGGGAGCGGTCCCAGATACGCAGTATTTT.

The V and J genes are TRBV2 and TRBJ2-5; 9 bases are a match to TRBD1. The CDR3 is made up of 15 amino acids. J gave up 4 bases and V 7 bases, and 10 bases lay outside the gene matches. Germline CDR1 SNHLY, CDR2 FYNNEI. CDR3 in amino acids: CASKARDRVTETQYF. The CDR3 region has the DNA TGTGCCAGCAAGGCCCGGGACAGGGTCACAGAGACCCAGTACTTC. Complete variable domain (other parts from reference TRBV2 and TRBJ2-5): EPEVTQTPSHQVTQMGQEVILRCVPISNHLYFYWYRQILGQKVEFLVSFYNNEISEKSEIFDDQFSVERPDGSNFTLKIRSTKLEDSAMYFCASKARDRVTETQYFGPGTRLLVL.

The genes are TRBV5-1 and TRBJ2-1; D is perhaps TRBD2 (6 bases). The CDR3 extends over 14 amino acids. The V gene lost 5 bases and the J gene lost 9 bases, with 18 bases spanning the gap. CDR1 is SGHRS, CDR2 YFSETQ, per germline. CDR3: CASRLEAGLVEQFF. CDR3 sequence (DNA): TGCGCCAGCAGGCTGGAGGCGGGGTTGGTTGAGCAGTTCTTC.

This chain's CDR3 is CASSLYWDRGQSSGNTIYF. The CDR3 bases are TGTGCCAGCAGTTTATACTGGGACAGGGGGCAGAGCTCTGGAAACACCATATATTTT. The chain employs TRBV27 and TRBJ1-3; 12 bases are a match to TRBD1. The V gene's germline CDR1 is MNHEY and CDR2 SMNVEV (reference sequence). Losses at the gene ends were 1 base for V and 0 bases for J; bases not matched to a gene: 7. The CDR3 covers 19 residues.

This chain joins TRBV9 and TRBJ2-1, with no clear D. The CDR3 runs to 13 residues. Per germline, CDR1 SGDLS and CDR2 YYNGEE. The V end lost 0 bases, the J end lost 4 bases, and 5 bases lay between the germline ends. CDR3 region: CASSVGEYNEQFF. The CDR3 DNA reads TGTGCCAGCAGCGTAGGCGAATACAATGAGCAGTTCTTC.

This clone has a handful of counts. This chain joins TRBV12-3 or TRBV12-4 and TRBJ1-1, with D uncertain. V was clipped by 4 bases and J by 1 base, with 7 bases between them. The CDR3 is made up of 13 amino acids. Here the CDR3 DNA reads TGTGCCAGCAGTTCAACTGAGAACACTGAAGCTTTCTTT. As protein: CASSSTENTEAFF.

This rearrangement joins TRBV6-5 to TRBJ1-1, with 8 bases aligning to TRBD1. The germline CDR1 and CDR2 sequences are MNHEY and SVGAGI. V was pared by 8 bases and J by 5 bases, with 7 bases of the junction left unmatched. The CDR3 has 13 residues. The DNA of the CDR3 is TGTGCCAGCCGACAGGGGATAGGTACTGAAGCTTTCTTT. Protein: CASRQGIGTEAFF.

This chain joins TRBV28 and TRBJ2-2; D unresolved. The CDR3 is made up of 12 amino acids. From germline, CDR1 is MDHEN and CDR2 SYDVKM. V gave up 10 bases and J gave up 4 bases, with 10 bases separating them. The CDR3 region has the DNA TGTGCCACCTCTTTACTCACCGGGGAGCTGTTTTTT. It codes for CATSLLTGELFF.

This clone was counted a single time. The gene calls are TRBV7-9 and TRBJ2-1; tentative D call: TRBD2 (6 bases). With 6 bases removed from V and 0 bases from J, the gap between germline ends came to 15 bases. This CDR3 is 16 amino acids long. CDR1 and CDR2 from the germline V gene are SEHNR and FQNEAQ (reference sequence). CDR3 loop: CASRLLALPSYNEQFF. In nucleotides, the CDR3 is TGTGCCAGCAGATTACTAGCCCTGCCCTCCTACAATGAGCAGTTCTTC. The entire variable domain, with the rest obtained from reference TRBV7-9 and TRBJ2-1, is as follows: DTGVSQNPRHKITKRGQNVTFRCDPISEHNRLYWYRQTLGQGPEFLTYFQNEAQLEKSRLLSDRFSAERPKGSFSTLEIQRTEQGDSAMYLCASRLLALPSYNEQFFGPGTRLTVL.

This clone was counted once. V usage is TRBV6-5 and J usage is TRBJ2-7; 8 bases agree with TRBD1. The CDR3 runs 14 residues. Germline values: CDR1 MNHEY, CDR2 SVGAGI. Trimming took 6 bases from V and 5 from J; bases not matched to a gene: 9. Here the CDR3 DNA reads TGTGCCAGCAGGCAGGGACAGGTTGGCAACGAGCAGTACTTC. This gives the protein CASRQGQVGNEQYF.